This TCR beta chain comes out of a study of blood T cell repertoires in COVID-19. Looking at the study overall: The samples span acute and convalescent COVID-19 from the United States, Italy and Spain.

Measured with immunoSEQ multiplex PCR; TCRdb has only the in-frame clones, and not every one. The sample holds approximately 90,000 clones, around 87% seen once. V was clipped by 1 base and J by 2 bases, with 12 bases between them. The CDR3 consists of 15 residues. Germline-derived CDR1 and CDR2 are SGHNT and YENEEA. Sequences were obtained from peripheral blood. The V call is TRBV11-3, the J call TRBJ2-7; possible D gene TRBD1, 6 bases. The sequence derives from a human donor in a cohort sampled during active COVID-19. DNA of the CDR3: TGTGCCAGCAGCTTAGCAGCGGACAGTCCCTACGAGCAGTACTTC. It translates to CASSLAADSPYEQYF. Full variable domain (remainder filled in from reference TRBV11-3 and TRBJ2-7): EAGVVQSPRYKIIEKKQPVAFWCNPISGHNTLYWYLQNLGQGPELLIRYENEEAVDDSQLPKDRFSAERLKGVDSTLKIQPAELGDSAVYLCASSLAADSPYEQYFGPGTRLTVT.